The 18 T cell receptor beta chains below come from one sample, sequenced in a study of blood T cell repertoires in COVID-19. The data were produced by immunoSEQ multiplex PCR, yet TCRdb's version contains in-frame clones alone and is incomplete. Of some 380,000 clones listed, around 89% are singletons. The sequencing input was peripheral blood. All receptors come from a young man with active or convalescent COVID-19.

As DNA, the CDR3 is TGTGCCAGCAGCCTCTCGGGGGTCGGAGTCGAGCAGTACTTC. Translation gives CASSLSGVGVEQYF. V gene TRBV6-5 combines with J gene TRBJ2-7; D possibly corresponds to TRBD2 (6 bases). This CDR3 comprises 14 residues. V lost 6 bases, J lost 6 bases, and 18 bases lay in between. Germline V gives CDR1 MNHEY, CDR2 SVGAGI.

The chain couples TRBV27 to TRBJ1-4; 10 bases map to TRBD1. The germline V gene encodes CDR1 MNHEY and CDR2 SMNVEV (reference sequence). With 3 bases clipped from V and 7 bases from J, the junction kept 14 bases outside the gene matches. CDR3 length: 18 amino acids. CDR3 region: CASSFTGTGVGPAEKLFF. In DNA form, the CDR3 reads TGTGCCAGCAGTTTTACCGGGACAGGGGTGGGGCCGGCTGAAAAACTGTTTTTT.

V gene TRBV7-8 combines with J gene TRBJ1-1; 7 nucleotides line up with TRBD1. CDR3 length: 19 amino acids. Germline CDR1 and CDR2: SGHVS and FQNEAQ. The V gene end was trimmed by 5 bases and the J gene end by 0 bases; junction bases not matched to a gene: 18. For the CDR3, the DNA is TGTGCCAGCAGCGAACTCTACAGGGGAAATTTTCCCTTGAACACTGAAGCTTTCTTT. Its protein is CASSELYRGNFPLNTEAFF.

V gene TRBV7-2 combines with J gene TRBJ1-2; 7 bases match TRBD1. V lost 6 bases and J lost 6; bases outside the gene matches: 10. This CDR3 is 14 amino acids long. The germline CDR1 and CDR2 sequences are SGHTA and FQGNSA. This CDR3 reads CASRYDRASNGYTF. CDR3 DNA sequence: TGTGCCAGCAGGTACGACAGGGCCAGCAATGGCTACACCTTC.

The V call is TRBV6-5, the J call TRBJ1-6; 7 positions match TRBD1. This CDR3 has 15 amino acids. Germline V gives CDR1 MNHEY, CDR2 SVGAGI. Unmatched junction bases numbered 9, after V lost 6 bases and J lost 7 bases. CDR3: CASRQGSPGNSPLHF. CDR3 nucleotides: TGTGCCAGCAGACAGGGGTCGCCGGGGAATTCACCCCTCCACTTT.

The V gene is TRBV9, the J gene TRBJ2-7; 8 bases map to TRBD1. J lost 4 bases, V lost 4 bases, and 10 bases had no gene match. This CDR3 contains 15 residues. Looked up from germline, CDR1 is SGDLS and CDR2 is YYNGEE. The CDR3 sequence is CASSPTRTGRYEQYF. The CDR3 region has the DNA TGTGCCAGCAGCCCAACTCGGACAGGGCGGTACGAGCAGTACTTC.

In DNA form, the CDR3 reads TGTGCCAGTAGAAGGCAGGGTGGGACTGAAGCTTTCTTT. Translation: CASRRQGGTEAFF. This sequence joins TRBV19 and TRBJ1-1; possibly TRBD1 for D (5 bases). Germline CDR1 reads LNHDA; CDR2 reads SQIVND (reference sequence). The length of the CDR3 is 13 residues. V was cut by 6 bases and J by 5 bases, with 13 bases left in between.

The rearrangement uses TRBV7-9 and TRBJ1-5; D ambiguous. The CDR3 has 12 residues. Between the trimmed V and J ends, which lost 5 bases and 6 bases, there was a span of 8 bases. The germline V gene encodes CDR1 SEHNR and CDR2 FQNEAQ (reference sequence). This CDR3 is CASSQGGQPQHF. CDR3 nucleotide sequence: TGTGCCAGCAGCCAAGGAGGTCAGCCCCAGCATTTT.

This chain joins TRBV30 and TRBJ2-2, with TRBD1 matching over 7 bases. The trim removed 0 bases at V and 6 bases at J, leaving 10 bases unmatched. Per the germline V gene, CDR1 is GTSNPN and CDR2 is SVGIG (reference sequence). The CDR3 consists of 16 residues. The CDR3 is CAWSVPTGRRAGELFF. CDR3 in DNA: TGTGCCTGGAGTGTCCCGACAGGGAGACGAGCCGGGGAGCTGTTTTTT.

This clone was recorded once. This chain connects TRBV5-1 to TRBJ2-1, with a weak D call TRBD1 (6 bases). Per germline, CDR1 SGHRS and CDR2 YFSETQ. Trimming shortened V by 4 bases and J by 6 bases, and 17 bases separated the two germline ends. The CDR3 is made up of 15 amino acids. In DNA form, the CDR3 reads TGCGCCAGCAGCGTGACAGGAGGATATGGCAATGAGCAGTTCTTC. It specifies CASSVTGGYGNEQFF.

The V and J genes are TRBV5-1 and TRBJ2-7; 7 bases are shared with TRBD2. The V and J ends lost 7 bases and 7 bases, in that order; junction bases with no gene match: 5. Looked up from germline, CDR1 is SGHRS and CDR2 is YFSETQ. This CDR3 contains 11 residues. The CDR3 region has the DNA TGCGCCAGCTACCTGGGGGGGGAGCAGTACTTC. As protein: CASYLGGEQYF.

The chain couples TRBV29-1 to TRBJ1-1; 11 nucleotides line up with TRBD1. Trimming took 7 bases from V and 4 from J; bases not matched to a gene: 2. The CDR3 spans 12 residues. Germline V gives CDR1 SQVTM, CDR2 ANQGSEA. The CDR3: CSAGTGGTEAFF. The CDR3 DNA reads TGCAGCGCTGGGACAGGGGGCACTGAAGCTTTCTTT.

The DNA for the CDR3 is TGCGCCAGCAGCCAAATGACTAGCGGAAGCACAGATACGCAGTATTTT. Translating gives CASSQMTSGSTDTQYF. The genes are TRBV4-3 and TRBJ2-3; TRBD2 agrees at 9 bases. The V segment lost 2 bases and the J segment 0 bases; nucleotides outside the gene matches: 3. Germline loops: CDR1 LGHNA, CDR2 YSLEER. There are 16 residues in the CDR3.

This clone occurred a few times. This CDR3 reads CASRTQGWNTEAFF. The CDR3 nucleotides are TGCGCCAGCAGAACCCAGGGGTGGAACACTGAAGCTTTCTTT. V is TRBV4-1 and J is TRBJ1-1, with D possibly matching TRBD1 (6 bases). Germline CDR1 reads MGHRA; CDR2 reads YSYEKL. With 6 bases removed from V and 1 base from J, the gap between germline ends came to 12 bases. The CDR3 spans 14 residues.

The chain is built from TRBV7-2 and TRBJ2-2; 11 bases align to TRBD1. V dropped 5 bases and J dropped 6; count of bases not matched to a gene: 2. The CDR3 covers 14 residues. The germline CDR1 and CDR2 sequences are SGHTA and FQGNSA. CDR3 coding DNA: TGTGCCAGCAGCAGGGACAGGGGGTCCGGGGAGCTGTTTTTT. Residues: CASSRDRGSGELFF. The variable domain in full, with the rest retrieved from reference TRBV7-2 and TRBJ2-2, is GAGVSQSPSNKVTEKGKDVELRCDPISGHTALYWYRQSLGQGLEFLIYFQGNSAPDKSGLPSDRFSAERTGGSVSTLTIQRTQQEDSAVYLCASSRDRGSGELFFGEGSRLTVL.

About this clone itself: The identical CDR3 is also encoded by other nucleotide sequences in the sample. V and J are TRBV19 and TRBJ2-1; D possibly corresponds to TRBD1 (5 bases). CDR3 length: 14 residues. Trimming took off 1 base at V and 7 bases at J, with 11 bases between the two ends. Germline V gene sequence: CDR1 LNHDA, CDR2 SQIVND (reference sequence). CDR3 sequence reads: CASSIGRVGNEQFF. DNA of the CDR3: TGTGCCAGTAGTATAGGCAGGGTTGGAAATGAGCAGTTCTTC.

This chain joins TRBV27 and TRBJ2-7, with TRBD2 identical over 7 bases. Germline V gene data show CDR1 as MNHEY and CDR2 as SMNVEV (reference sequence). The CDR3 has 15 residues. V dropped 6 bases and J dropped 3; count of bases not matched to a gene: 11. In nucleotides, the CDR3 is TGTGCCAGCAGAAGAAGGTCGGCTAGCGGCTACGAGCAGTACTTC. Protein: CASRRRSASGYEQYF.

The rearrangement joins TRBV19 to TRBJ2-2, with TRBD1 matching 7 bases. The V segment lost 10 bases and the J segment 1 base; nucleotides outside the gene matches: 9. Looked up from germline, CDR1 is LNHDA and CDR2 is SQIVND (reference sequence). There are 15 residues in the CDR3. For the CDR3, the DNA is TGTGCCACCAGACCGGGACAGATGAACACCGGGGAGCTGTTTTTT. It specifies CATRPGQMNTGELFF. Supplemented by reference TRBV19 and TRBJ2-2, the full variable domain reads DGGITQSPKYLFRKEGQNVTLSCEQNLNHDAMYWYRQDPGQGLRLIYYSQIVNDFQKGDIAEGYSVSREKKESFPLTVTSAQKNPTAFYLCATRPGQMNTGELFFGEGSRLTVL.